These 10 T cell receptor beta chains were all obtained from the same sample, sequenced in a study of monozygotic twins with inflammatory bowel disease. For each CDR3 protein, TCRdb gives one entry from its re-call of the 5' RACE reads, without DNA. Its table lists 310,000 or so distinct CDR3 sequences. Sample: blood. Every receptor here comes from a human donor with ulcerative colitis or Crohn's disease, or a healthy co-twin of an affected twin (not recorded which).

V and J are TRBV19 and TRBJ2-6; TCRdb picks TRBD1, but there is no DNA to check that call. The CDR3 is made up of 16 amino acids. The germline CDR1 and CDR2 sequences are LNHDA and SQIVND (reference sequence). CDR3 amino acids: CATSRTGTSGANVLTF.

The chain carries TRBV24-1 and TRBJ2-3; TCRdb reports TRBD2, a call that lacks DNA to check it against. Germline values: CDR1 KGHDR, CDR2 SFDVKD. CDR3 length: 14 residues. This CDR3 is CATSDLWRADTQYF.

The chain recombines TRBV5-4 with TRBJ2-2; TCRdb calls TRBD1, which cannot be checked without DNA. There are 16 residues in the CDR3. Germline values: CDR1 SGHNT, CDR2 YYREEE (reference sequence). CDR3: CASSSPRTGNTGELFF.

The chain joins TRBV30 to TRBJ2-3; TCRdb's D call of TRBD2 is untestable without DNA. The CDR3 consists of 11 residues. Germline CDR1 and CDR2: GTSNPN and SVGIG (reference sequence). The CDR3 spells CAWGGRKTQYF.

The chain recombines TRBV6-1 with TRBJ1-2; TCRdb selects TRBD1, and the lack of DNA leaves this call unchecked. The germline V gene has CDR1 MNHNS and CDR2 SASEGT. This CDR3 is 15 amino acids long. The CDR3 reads CASSEYPGEDYGYTF.

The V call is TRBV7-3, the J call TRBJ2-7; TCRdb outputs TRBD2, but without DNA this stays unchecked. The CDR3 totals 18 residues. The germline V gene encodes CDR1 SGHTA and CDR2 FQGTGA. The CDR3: CASSLTPSGATSSYEQYF. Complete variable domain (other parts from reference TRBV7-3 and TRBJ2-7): GAGVSQTPSNKVTEKGKYVELRCDPISGHTALYWYRQSLGQGPEFLIYFQGTGAADDSGLPNDRFFAVRPEGSVSTLKIQRTERGDSAVYLCASSLTPSGATSSYEQYFGPGTRLTVT.

CDR3 sequence: CASSSGTAYTEAFF. The rearrangement uses TRBV19 and TRBJ1-1. CDR1 is LNHDA, CDR2 SQIVND, per germline (reference sequence). The CDR3 length is 14 residues.

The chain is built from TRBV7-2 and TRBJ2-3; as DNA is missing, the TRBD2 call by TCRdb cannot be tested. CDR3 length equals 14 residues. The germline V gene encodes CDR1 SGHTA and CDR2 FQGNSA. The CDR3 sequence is CASSTPSGGPAQYF.

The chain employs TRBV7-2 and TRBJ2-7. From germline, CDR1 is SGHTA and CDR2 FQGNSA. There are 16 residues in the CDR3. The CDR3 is CASSLALGQALYEQYF. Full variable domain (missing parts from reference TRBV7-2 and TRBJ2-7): GAGVSQSPSNKVTEKGKDVELRCDPISGHTALYWYRQSLGQGLEFLIYFQGNSAPDKSGLPSDRFSAERTGGSVSTLTIQRTQQEDSAVYLCASSLALGQALYEQYFGPGTRLTVT.

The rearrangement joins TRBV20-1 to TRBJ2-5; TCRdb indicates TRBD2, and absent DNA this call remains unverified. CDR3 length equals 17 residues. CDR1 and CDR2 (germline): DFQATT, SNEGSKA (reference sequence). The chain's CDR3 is CSARDLPAGGPRETQYF.